What follows describes a single T cell receptor (beta chain). The target antigen is unknown. The data were obtained in a study of radiation and T cells in renal cell carcinoma. Study conclusions and caveats: No pretreatment tumor biopsies were available for baseline clonotypes.

TCRdb's copy holds only in-frame clones and misses some; the assay was immunoSEQ multiplex PCR. The sample shows about 170,000 clones, around 90% of them seen only once. Noted time point: blood 4 weeks post-SBRT, at nephrectomy. Described treatment: 15 Gy SBRT to primary tumor, nephrectomy 4 weeks later. Serial blood draws occurred at baseline and 2 and 4 weeks post-SBRT. The patient's renal cell carcinoma had clear cell pathology. The input for sequencing was blood, taken from a patient whose treatment included radiotherapy and nephrectomy. The receptor was derived from a woman aged 45-59 years with renal cell carcinoma.

CDR3 region: CASSLGGSLVGANVLTF. The CDR3 bases are TGTGCCAGCAGCTTAGGGGGCAGCCTAGTTGGGGCCAACGTCCTGACTTTC. J is TRBJ2-6 and V is TRBV7-6; possibly TRBD1 for D (5 bases). V lost 1 base to trimming and J lost 3 bases, with 13 bases between them. The germline V gene has CDR1 SGHVS and CDR2 FNYEAQ. This CDR3 has 17 amino acids.